These T cell receptor beta chains were read from a single sample in a study of shared clonotypes between healthy human individuals. The method was immunoSEQ multiplex PCR; TCRdb's version includes in-frame clones alone and lacks a portion of them. The table lists millions of clones, about 92% of them singletons. Sample: naive CD4+ T cells sorted from blood. These receptor sequences come from a man between 18 and 29 years old in good health. CDR3s include the opening cysteine and the closing phenylalanine or tryptophan. D genes are given only for firm matches. Size is stated for part of the rows, as once, few or many counts, or as a class when the clone is expanded.

v_gene: TRBV6-5; d_gene: -; j_gene: TRBJ2-3; abundance: -; CDR3nt: TGTGCCAGCAGTCCACCCAACACAGATACGCAGTATTTT; CDR3aa: CASSPPNTDTQYF
v_gene: TRBV9; d_gene: TRBD2; j_gene: TRBJ2-7; abundance: once; CDR3nt: TGTGCCAGCAGCGTAGACGGCGGGGGTAGCTACGAGCAGTACTTC; CDR3aa: CASSVDGGGSYEQYF
v_gene: TRBV29-1; d_gene: TRBD2; j_gene: TRBJ2-3; abundance: once; CDR3nt: TGCAGCGTTGACCCGCCAGAGCGAGCGGGAGTTGGCACAGATACGCAGTATTTT; CDR3aa: CSVDPPERAGVGTDTQYF
v_gene: TRBV28; d_gene: -; j_gene: TRBJ2-7; abundance: -; CDR3nt: TGTGCCAGCAGTCTTAAGGGGATCGAGCAGTACTTC; CDR3aa: CASSLKGIEQYF
v_gene: TRBV7-6; d_gene: -; j_gene: TRBJ2-2; abundance: -; CDR3nt: TGTGCCAGCAGCTCCCAGAGAACGAACACCGGGGAGCTGTTTTTT; CDR3aa: CASSSQRTNTGELFF
v_gene: TRBV5-4; d_gene: -; j_gene: TRBJ1-6; abundance: -; CDR3nt: TGTGCCAGCAGCTTGGATGGACCTTCGATCAGCTATAATTCACCCCTCCACTTT; CDR3aa: CASSLDGPSISYNSPLHF
v_gene: TRBV4-1; d_gene: TRBD1; j_gene: TRBJ2-7; abundance: -; CDR3nt: TGCGCCAGCAGCCGATGGGTCTCGTTGGGACAGGGCGGCGAGCAGTACTTC; CDR3aa: CASSRWVSLGQGGEQYF
v_gene: TRBV28; d_gene: TRBD1; j_gene: TRBJ1-4; abundance: -; CDR3nt: TGTGCCAGCCCTCCACCGGGACAGGGTTGGGCTAATGAAAAACTGTTTTTT; CDR3aa: CASPPPGQGWANEKLFF
v_gene: TRBV9; d_gene: TRBD2; j_gene: TRBJ2-1; abundance: -; CDR3nt: TGTGCCAGCGGGGAAGGGACTAGCGGGAGGAATGAGCAGTTCTTC; CDR3aa: CASGEGTSGRNEQFF
v_gene: TRBV7-9; d_gene: TRBD1; j_gene: TRBJ1-1; abundance: -; CDR3nt: TGTGCCAGCAGCCTCAAACAGGGGTGGGCCACTGAAGCTTTCTTT; CDR3aa: CASSLKQGWATEAFF
v_gene: TRBV11-2; d_gene: -; j_gene: TRBJ2-7; abundance: -; CDR3nt: TGTGCCAGCAGCCCCCCCACATCCCTAGGTAGCGAGCAGTACTTC; CDR3aa: CASSPPTSLGSEQYF
v_gene: TRBV10-3; d_gene: -; j_gene: TRBJ1-2; abundance: -; CDR3nt: TGTGCCATCAGTGAGATGAACACAGACTATGGCTACACCTTC; CDR3aa: CAISEMNTDYGYTF
v_gene: TRBV5-1; d_gene: -; j_gene: TRBJ2-7; abundance: -; CDR3nt: TGCGCCAGCAGCTTCGGGGGCGCAGGGCTCTACGAGCAGTACTTC; CDR3aa: CASSFGGAGLYEQYF
v_gene: TRBV18; d_gene: TRBD1; j_gene: TRBJ1-6; abundance: -; CDR3nt: TGTGCCAGCTCAAAAAGACAGGGGACGGATTCACCCCTCCACTTT; CDR3aa: CASSKRQGTDSPLHF
v_gene: TRBV5-1; d_gene: TRBD2; j_gene: TRBJ2-3; abundance: -; CDR3nt: TGCGCCAGCAGCTTGGCCGGCGGGAGCTCAGATACGCAGTATTTT; CDR3aa: CASSLAGGSSDTQYF
v_gene: TRBV7-8; d_gene: TRBD2; j_gene: TRBJ2-3; abundance: -; CDR3nt: TGTGCCAGCAGCCAAAATAGCGGGGGGACGCAGTATTTT; CDR3aa: CASSQNSGGTQYF
v_gene: TRBV29-1; d_gene: -; j_gene: TRBJ1-6; abundance: -; CDR3nt: TGCAGCGTAAGAGCTAATAATTCACCCCTCCACTTT; CDR3aa: CSVRANNSPLHF
v_gene: TRBV10-2; d_gene: -; j_gene: TRBJ2-2; abundance: -; CDR3nt: TGCGCCAGCCTAAAAACAGGTAGCACCGGGGAGCTGTTTTTT; CDR3aa: CASLKTGSTGELFF
v_gene: TRBV11-2; d_gene: -; j_gene: TRBJ2-5; abundance: -; CDR3nt: TGTGCCAGCAGCTCGACAGTCCAAGAGACCCAGTACTTC; CDR3aa: CASSSTVQETQYF
v_gene: TRBV18; d_gene: -; j_gene: TRBJ1-2; abundance: -; CDR3nt: TGTGCCAGCTCGGGGGCCGATGGCTACACCTTC; CDR3aa: CASSGADGYTF
v_gene: TRBV21-1; d_gene: -; j_gene: TRBJ2-7; abundance: -; CDR3nt: TGTGCCAGCAGCACTGGGACTAGCGGGAGTTACGAGCAGTACTTC; CDR3aa: CASSTGTSGSYEQYF
v_gene: TRBV6-1; d_gene: -; j_gene: TRBJ1-5; abundance: once; CDR3nt: TGTGCCAGCAGTGAATTAGGTCCGGGGGTGAATCAGCCCCAGCATTTT; CDR3aa: CASSELGPGVNQPQHF
v_gene: TRBV28; d_gene: TRBD1; j_gene: TRBJ2-5; abundance: -; CDR3nt: TGTGCCAGCATTACTCCGGGACAGGGGGCCGGGCAGTACTTC; CDR3aa: CASITPGQGAGQYF
v_gene: TRBV19; d_gene: TRBD1; j_gene: TRBJ2-5; abundance: -; CDR3nt: TGTGCCAGTAGTGTACAGGGGGCAGAGACCCAGTACTTC; CDR3aa: CASSVQGAETQYF
v_gene: TRBV10-3; d_gene: -; j_gene: TRBJ2-7; abundance: -; CDR3nt: TGTGCCATCAGTGAGGGGACTTACTCCTACGAGCAGTACTTC; CDR3aa: CAISEGTYSYEQYF
v_gene: TRBV19; d_gene: -; j_gene: TRBJ1-1; abundance: -; CDR3nt: TGTGCCAGTAGTACGACCGGGACAACTGAAGCTTTCTTT; CDR3aa: CASSTTGTTEAFF
v_gene: TRBV13; d_gene: TRBD1; j_gene: TRBJ2-5; abundance: -; CDR3nt: TGTGCCAGCAGCTTAGCGGCCCCGGTAGGGGGCGGAGAGACCCAGTACTTC; CDR3aa: CASSLAAPVGGGETQYF
v_gene: TRBV28; d_gene: -; j_gene: TRBJ1-2; abundance: -; CDR3nt: TGTGCCAGCAAGCCCACGGGGTACTATGGCTACACCTTC; CDR3aa: CASKPTGYYGYTF
v_gene: TRBV6-1; d_gene: -; j_gene: TRBJ1-1; abundance: -; CDR3nt: TGTGCCAGCAGACCAGGGAACACTGAAGCTTTCTTT; CDR3aa: CASRPGNTEAFF
v_gene: TRBV10-3; d_gene: -; j_gene: TRBJ1-3; abundance: -; CDR3nt: TGTGCCATCAGTGGCCCGGACTCTGGAAACACCATATATTTT; CDR3aa: CAISGPDSGNTIYF
v_gene: TRBV27; d_gene: -; j_gene: TRBJ1-2; abundance: once; CDR3nt: TGTGCCAGCAGTTTCAGGGGTAACTATGGCTACACCTTC; CDR3aa: CASSFRGNYGYTF
v_gene: TRBV5-4; d_gene: -; j_gene: TRBJ2-7; abundance: -; CDR3nt: TGTGCCAGCAGCTTGGGGGGGGCGCAGTACGAGCAGTACTTC; CDR3aa: CASSLGGAQYEQYF